One and the same sample provided the 28 T cell receptor beta chains below, sequenced in a study of blood T cell repertoires in COVID-19. The protocol was immunoSEQ multiplex PCR, while the TCRdb copy is restricted to in-frame clones and leaves out a portion. The sample records some 160,000 clones, more than 70% being singletons. The source material was peripheral blood. The receptor set was obtained from a man between 60 and 75 years old with acute or convalescent COVID-19.

The count of this clone is one. The genes are TRBV7-3 and TRBJ2-3; TRBD2 matches at 7 bases. This CDR3 has 14 amino acids. CDR1 SGHTA and CDR2 FQGTGA come from the germline V gene. The V gene end was trimmed by 0 bases and the J gene end by 6 bases; junction bases not matched to a gene: 3. The chain's CDR3 is CASSLTARGDTQYF. In DNA, the CDR3 is TGTGCCAGCAGCTTAACAGCGCGGGGGGATACGCAGTATTTT.

In DNA, the CDR3 is TGTGCCAGCAGTGAACGACAGGGGGGTCAATCACCCCTCCACTTT. Its protein is CASSERQGGQSPLHF. The V and J genes are TRBV2 and TRBJ1-6, with 9 bases fitting TRBD1. From germline, CDR1 is SNHLY and CDR2 FYNNEI. The trim removed 2 bases at V and 10 bases at J, leaving 6 bases unmatched. CDR3 size: 15 residues.

This chain uses TRBV6-5 with TRBJ1-5, with 7 nucleotides matching TRBD1. Germline values: CDR1 MNHEY, CDR2 SVGAGI. V gave up 7 bases and J gave up 4 bases; unmatched junction bases: 7. The CDR3 sequence is 14 residues long. DNA of the CDR3: TGTGCCAGCACTAACAGGGGAGGTAATCAGCCCCAGCATTTT. Protein: CASTNRGGNQPQHF.

The chain couples TRBV6-2 or TRBV6-3 to TRBJ1-1, with D maybe TRBD1 (5 bases). With 2 bases removed from V and 1 base from J, the gap between germline ends came to 14 bases. The CDR3 contains 16 residues. Germline lookup yields CDR1 MNHEY and CDR2 SVGEGT. DNA for the CDR3: TGTGCCAGCAGTTACAAGCGGGGCAGGGCGAACACTGAAGCTTTCTTT. Its translation: CASSYKRGRANTEAFF.

This rearrangement joins TRBV10-3 to TRBJ2-7, with TRBD1 matching 10 bases. This CDR3 spans 15 amino acids. Germline loops: CDR1 ENHRY, CDR2 SYGVKD. Trimming cost V 3 bases and J 4 bases; bases outside gene matches: 6. The CDR3 protein is CAISDRGTGDYEQYF. In nucleotides, the CDR3 is TGTGCCATCAGTGACCGGGGGACAGGGGATTACGAGCAGTACTTC.

J is TRBJ1-2 and V is TRBV5-1; the match to TRBD1 covers 7 bases. The germline V gene has CDR1 SGHRS and CDR2 YFSETQ. Losses at the gene ends were 4 bases for V and 6 bases for J; bases not matched to a gene: 12. The CDR3 consists of 15 residues. The CDR3 DNA reads TGCGCCAGCAGCGGAGGGGACAGAGTGAGGGATGGCTACACCTTC. This encodes CASSGGDRVRDGYTF.

This clone was picked up one time. The V and J genes are TRBV7-2 and TRBJ2-1, with 9 bases that match TRBD2. Per the germline V gene, CDR1 is SGHTA and CDR2 is FQGNSA. Trimming at V came to 6 bases and at J to 0 bases, leaving 6 bases not matched to a gene. This CDR3 comprises 16 residues. The CDR3: CASRRGGSSSYNEQFF. The CDR3 DNA is TGTGCCAGCAGGCGGGGGGGGTCGAGCTCCTACAATGAGCAGTTCTTC.

The CDR3 loop is CASSYRDKNTEAFF. The CDR3 nucleotides are TGTGCCAGCAGTTACCGAGACAAGAACACTGAAGCTTTCTTT. The gene calls are TRBV6-6 and TRBJ1-1; no clear D gene. The length of the CDR3 is 14 residues. Germline assignment: CDR1 MNHNY and CDR2 SVGAGI (reference sequence). Trimming shortened V by 2 bases and J by 1 base, and 8 bases separated the two germline ends.

The CDR3 nucleotides are TGTGCCGGCCGGGTCGGGACAGGGGCCGACAATGAGCAGTTCTTC. It is translated as CAGRVGTGADNEQFF. This chain links TRBV2 with TRBJ2-1; 10 bases line up with TRBD1. Germline CDR1 SNHLY, CDR2 FYNNEI. The CDR3 has 15 residues. Trimming at V came to 11 bases and at J to 5 bases, leaving 12 bases not matched to a gene. Together with reference TRBV2 and TRBJ2-1, the CDR3 gives the full variable domain: EPEVTQTPSHQVTQMGQEVILRCVPISNHLYFYWYRQILGQKVEFLVSFYNNEISEKSEIFDDQFSVERPDGSNFTLKIRSTKLEDSAMYFCAGRVGTGADNEQFFGPGTRLTVL.

This clone was observed a single time. The chain has TRBV27 and TRBJ1-1; D remains unclear. Per the germline V gene, CDR1 is MNHEY and CDR2 is SMNVEV (reference sequence). V lost 3 bases, J lost 1 base, and 6 bases lay in between. The CDR3 extends over 13 amino acids. The CDR3 sequence is CASSFKRNTEAFF. In DNA, the CDR3 is TGTGCCAGCAGTTTCAAGAGGAACACTGAAGCTTTCTTT.

This rearrangement joins TRBV12-5 to TRBJ1-5; 8 positions agree with TRBD1. Trimming cost V 1 base and J 6 bases; bases outside gene matches: 8. The germline V gene has CDR1 LGHNT and CDR2 FRNRAP. The CDR3 runs to 16 residues. CDR3 in amino acids: CASGLAGQGGSQPQHF. CDR3 in DNA: TGTGCTAGTGGTTTGGCAGGACAGGGAGGTAGTCAGCCCCAGCATTTT.

This chain uses TRBV5-4 with TRBJ1-2, with 9 nucleotides matching TRBD1. This CDR3 has 18 residues. Trimming took 1 base from V and 8 from J; bases not matched to a gene: 18. CDR1 and CDR2 (germline): SGHNT, YYREEE (reference sequence). The CDR3 nucleotides are TGTGCCAGCAGCTTGTCAGGTCGGGTAGAGGGACAGGGAAGGGGCTACACCTTC. This codes for CASSLSGRVEGQGRGYTF.

The CDR3 is CASSLQLGDYNEQFF. The CDR3, as DNA: TGCGCCAGCAGCCTGCAGCTGGGAGACTACAATGAGCAGTTCTTC. The chain carries TRBV4-1 and TRBJ2-1, with D possibly TRBD2 on 5 matching bases. Trimming shortened V by 4 bases and J by 3 bases, and 13 bases separated the two germline ends. CDR1 and CDR2 from the germline V gene are MGHRA and YSYEKL. The CDR3 contains 15 residues.

CDR3 in amino acids: CASSFQGGNQPQHF. CDR3 DNA sequence: TGTGCCAGCAGTTTTCAGGGGGGCAATCAGCCCCAGCATTTT. The gene calls are TRBV6-6 and TRBJ1-5, with 7 bases matching TRBD1. With V trimmed by 4 bases and J by 2 bases, 2 bases remained unmatched. CDR3 size: 14 residues. Germline CDR1 MNHNY, CDR2 SVGAGI (reference sequence).

The chain combines TRBV18 with TRBJ1-1; the D gene is possibly TRBD1 (5 bases). With 1 base removed from V and 3 bases from J, the gap between germline ends came to 12 bases. In germline, CDR1 is KGHSH, CDR2 LQKENI. The length of the CDR3 is 15 residues. CDR3 nucleotide sequence: TGTGCCAGCTCACCACAGGGGCCCCTCTACACTGAAGCTTTCTTT. Its protein is CASSPQGPLYTEAFF.

This chain joins TRBV2 and TRBJ1-4; D ambiguous. The CDR3 runs to 18 residues. Germline V gene lookup returns CDR1 SNHLY and CDR2 FYNNEI. V dropped 2 bases and J dropped 7 bases, with 23 bases sitting between them. CDR3 DNA sequence: TGTGCCAGCAGTGAAAAGCAGGTTGGATATAGCGTCGTTGAAAAACTGTTTTTT. Protein: CASSEKQVGYSVVEKLFF.

This chain connects TRBV6-5 to TRBJ2-7; a possible D gene is TRBD2 (5 bases). Trimming stripped 2 bases from V and 6 bases from J, with 11 bases between. Looked up from germline, CDR1 is MNHEY and CDR2 is SVGAGI. The CDR3 is 13 residues long. CDR3 DNA sequence: TGTGCCAGCAGTTACCGGGGTATCAGCGAGCAGTACTTC. Its translation: CASSYRGISEQYF.

CDR3 sequence reads: CASSQDSPEAFF. The CDR3 region has the DNA TGCGCCAGCAGCCAGGACAGCCCTGAAGCTTTCTTT. This sequence joins TRBV5-1 and TRBJ1-1; D may be TRBD1 (6 bases). The CDR3 runs to 12 residues. Germline-derived CDR1 and CDR2 are SGHRS and YFSETQ. Trimming stripped 4 bases from V and 6 bases from J, with 10 bases between.

V and J are TRBV11-2 and TRBJ2-5, with D maybe TRBD1 (6 bases). The V end was cut by 1 base, the J end by 6 bases, with 9 bases between. The CDR3 runs to 13 residues. In germline, CDR1 is SGHAT, CDR2 FQNNGV. The CDR3 is CASSLGRGKTQYF. The CDR3 coding sequence is TGTGCCAGCAGCTTAGGCAGGGGAAAGACCCAGTACTTC.

The chain combines TRBV6-5 with TRBJ1-1; D perhaps matches TRBD1 (6 bases). The CDR3 extends over 16 amino acids. The germline gives CDR1 MNHEY, CDR2 SVGAGI. With 2 bases removed from V and 5 bases from J, the gap between germline ends came to 18 bases. CDR3 sequence reads: CASSYGNRVSGTEAFF. In DNA, the CDR3 is TGTGCCAGCAGTTACGGGAACAGGGTCTCGGGGACTGAAGCTTTCTTT.

The genes are TRBV14 and TRBJ1-4; D gene unclear. Trimming left V 10 bases short and J 7 bases short, with 19 bases between. CDR1 and CDR2 (germline): SGHDN, FVKESK. This CDR3 is 14 amino acids long. The CDR3 nucleotides are TGTGCCACTAGCGGTAAGGATAATGGTGAAAAACTGTTTTTT. Translating gives CATSGKDNGEKLFF.

The CDR3: CASSVASLAGVETQYF. In DNA, the CDR3 is TGTGCCAGCAGCGTAGCTAGTCTAGCGGGGGTGGAGACCCAGTACTTC. The V gene is TRBV9, the J gene TRBJ2-5; TRBD2 matches 10 bases. The CDR3 loop spans 16 amino acids. CDR1 and CDR2 from the germline V gene are SGDLS and YYNGEE. J was trimmed by 5 bases and V by 0 bases; bases with no gene match: 7.

The V and J genes are TRBV5-6 and TRBJ1-1; 8 bases map to TRBD1. J was trimmed by 0 bases and V by 4 bases; bases with no gene match: 2. Germline V lookup: CDR1 SGHDT, CDR2 YYEEEE. The CDR3 has 14 residues. CDR3 residues: CASSTGGMNTEAFF. The CDR3 DNA reads TGTGCCAGCAGCACAGGGGGAATGAACACTGAAGCTTTCTTT.

V and J are TRBV24-1 and TRBJ2-5; 7 nucleotides agree with TRBD1. The germline gives CDR1 KGHDR, CDR2 SFDVKD. This CDR3 has 14 amino acids. With 5 bases clipped from V and 2 bases from J, the junction kept 4 bases outside the gene matches. The DNA of the CDR3 is TGTGCCACCAGTGCCGGGACAGAACAAGAGACCCAGTACTTC. Its translation is CATSAGTEQETQYF.

The chain combines TRBV19 with TRBJ1-5; a possible D gene is TRBD1 (6 bases). Germline lookup yields CDR1 LNHDA and CDR2 SQIVND (reference sequence). Trimming removed 6 bases at V and 1 base at J, with 10 bases between. The CDR3 is made up of 14 amino acids. The CDR3 nucleotides are TGTGCCAGTAGGGACAGAGGGAGCAATCAGCCCCAGCATTTT. Translation gives CASRDRGSNQPQHF.

This rearrangement joins TRBV18 to TRBJ1-1; 8 nucleotides match TRBD1. V lost 2 bases, J lost 1 base, and 3 bases stayed unmatched. The germline CDR1 and CDR2 sequences are KGHSH and LQKENI. CDR3 length: 15 residues. The CDR3 sequence is CASSPKTGGNTEAFF. The CDR3 DNA is TGTGCCAGCTCACCAAAAACAGGGGGGAACACTGAAGCTTTCTTT.

This clone was seen just once. The chain has TRBV19 and TRBJ1-2; D unresolved. CDR1 is LNHDA, CDR2 SQIVND, per germline (reference sequence). This CDR3 spans 13 amino acids. The ends were cut back, 5 bases at V and 4 bases at J, with 11 bases in the middle. CDR3 DNA sequence: TGTGCCAGTAGTCTCGGACTGACCTATGGCTACACCTTC. Encoded protein: CASSLGLTYGYTF.

The V and J genes are TRBV5-1 and TRBJ2-3; 10 bases match TRBD2. Trimming cost V 4 bases and J 6 bases; bases outside gene matches: 8. This CDR3 comprises 15 residues. Germline CDR1 and CDR2: SGHRS and YFSETQ. The chain's CDR3 is CASSTLAGAGDTQYF. CDR3 DNA sequence: TGCGCCAGCAGCACCCTAGCGGGGGCCGGGGATACGCAGTATTTT.